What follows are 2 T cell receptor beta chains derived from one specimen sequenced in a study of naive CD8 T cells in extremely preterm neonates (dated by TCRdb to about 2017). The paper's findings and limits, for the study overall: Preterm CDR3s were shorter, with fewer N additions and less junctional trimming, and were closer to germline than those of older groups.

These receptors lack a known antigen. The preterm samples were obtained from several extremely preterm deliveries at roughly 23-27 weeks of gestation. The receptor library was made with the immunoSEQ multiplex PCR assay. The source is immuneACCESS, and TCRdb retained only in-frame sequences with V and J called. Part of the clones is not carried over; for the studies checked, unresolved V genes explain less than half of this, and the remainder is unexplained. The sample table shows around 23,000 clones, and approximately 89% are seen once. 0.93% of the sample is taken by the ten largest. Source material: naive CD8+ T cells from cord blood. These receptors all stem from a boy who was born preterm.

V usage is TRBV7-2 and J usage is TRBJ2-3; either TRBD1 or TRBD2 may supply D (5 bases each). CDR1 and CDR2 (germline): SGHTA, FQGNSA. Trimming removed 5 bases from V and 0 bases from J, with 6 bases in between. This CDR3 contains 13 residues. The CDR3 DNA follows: TGTGCCAGCAGCCGGGACAGCACAGATACGCAGTATTTT. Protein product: CASSRDSTDTQYF.

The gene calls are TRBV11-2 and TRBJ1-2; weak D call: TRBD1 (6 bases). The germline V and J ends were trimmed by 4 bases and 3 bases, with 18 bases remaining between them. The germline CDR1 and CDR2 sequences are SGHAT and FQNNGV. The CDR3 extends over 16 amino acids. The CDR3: CASSSNGMGAHYGYTF. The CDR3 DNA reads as TGTGCCAGCAGCTCCAATGGGATGGGGGCTCACTATGGCTACACCTTC.